This T cell receptor beta chain is from a study of vaccination effects on CD4 cells after COVID-19 (dated by TCRdb to between 2021 and 2024). Regarding the research as a whole: In the ViraFEST assay, PBMC were stimulated with viral peptide pools, and antigen-specific CD4+ T cell clonotypes were then identified by expansion using TCR sequencing. In both COVID-19 convalescent patients and infection-naive vaccine recipients, the study compared SARS-CoV-2 spike-specific CD4+ TCR repertoires from before mRNA vaccination with those from after it. Each well held fewer than 2.5 million PBMC cultured in IMDM containing roughly 5% human AB serum, 10 IU/ml IL-2 and gentamicin, along with roughly 10 ug/ml peptides. Across the study, the median time from the second dose to post-vaccine sampling was 72 days (range 14 to 241). A total of 10 COVID-19 convalescent patients and several SARS-CoV-2-naive healthy vaccine recipients were included in the full study. Cultures from other donors in the study were sequenced with the Oncomine TCR Beta short-read assay on an Illumina iSeq 100.

On this clone itself: Its specific antigen is unknown. No much larger clone exists at a distance of one base, and base qualities are not known.

After about 9 days of culture, CD4+ T cells were isolated with the EasySep CD4+ T cell isolation kit. Each participant received two doses of an mRNA SARS-CoV-2 vaccine, either BNT162b2 or mRNA-1273. None of the healthy vaccine recipients had a prior SARS-CoV-2 infection, which was confirmed by nucleocapsid antibody tests that came back negative both before and after vaccination. Half of the culture medium was replaced with fresh IL-2-containing medium on days 3 and 7. Each peptide stimulation condition was cultured in triplicate wells unless otherwise noted. PBMC were separated from whole blood using Ficoll-Paque Plus gradient centrifugation and were then either cryopreserved at -140C or used fresh. The QIAamp micro DNA kit was used to extract genomic DNA from the cultured CD4+ T cells. Broad study findings and their caveats: In healthy vaccine recipients, vaccine-induced clones were almost all SARS-CoV-2 mono-reactive, with only 1 of 255 cross-reactive with common cold coronaviruses. Clones induced by infection and clones induced by vaccination both contracted markedly at late timepoints after vaccination, which fits with T cell responses waning over time. Limitations of the study were the small number of convalescent patients and the absence of early post-infection timepoints.

Libraries were made using the immunoSEQ multiplex PCR assay. DNA from the CD4+ T cells that had been cultured and isolated underwent TCR beta CDR3 sequencing. From the authors' description of their analysis: Non-productive TCR sequences were removed and reads were trimmed to the CDR3 region, keeping CDR3s of at least 7 amino acids. Antigen-specific clonotypes were identified using the MANAFEST web app by comparison of expansion in peptide wells against reference cultures. To be called positive, a clone needed expansion at FDR<0.05 compared with the reference and with all other wells, an odds ratio greater than 5, and a frequency greater than 0.1% in two replicate wells. A clonotype was called cross-reactive if it was significantly expanded both in SARS-CoV-2 spike wells and in at least one common cold coronavirus spike condition. Levenshtein distance calculated with the stringdist R package was used to assess CDR3 similarity, and unrooted trees were constructed with ape in R 3.6.1. Held by TCRdb, this immuneACCESS table contains in-frame sequences only and omits some clones. Under half of the omission traces to an unresolved V gene where checked; the cause of the rest is unknown. V, J and clone size are those of that table, while D and trimming were read from the DNA. The table for this sample lists 47,000 or so clones; around 70% of them were counted only once. The top ten clonotypes cover around 7% of the sample.

V and J are truncated by 4 bases and 1 base respectively, leaving an intervening sequence of 11 bases. From the cysteine up to the phenylalanine, the CDR3 has a length of 15 residues. The kept DNA is CDR3 alone, 45 bases in frame from the first base. CDR1 and CDR2, looked up from the germline V gene (reference sequence), are LNHDA and SQIVND. Rearrangement joined TRBV19 to TRBJ1-5; matching of 5 bases hints at TRBD1 as the D gene. The sequence was obtained from a human donor who received a COVID-19 vaccine. Sequenced here: CD4+ T cells from PBMCs cultured without peptide, sampled after COVID-19 vaccination. The CDR3 region: CASSTLTASNQPQHF. The DNA sequence is TGTGCCAGTAGTACCTTGACAGCGAGCAATCAGCCCCAGCATTTT.